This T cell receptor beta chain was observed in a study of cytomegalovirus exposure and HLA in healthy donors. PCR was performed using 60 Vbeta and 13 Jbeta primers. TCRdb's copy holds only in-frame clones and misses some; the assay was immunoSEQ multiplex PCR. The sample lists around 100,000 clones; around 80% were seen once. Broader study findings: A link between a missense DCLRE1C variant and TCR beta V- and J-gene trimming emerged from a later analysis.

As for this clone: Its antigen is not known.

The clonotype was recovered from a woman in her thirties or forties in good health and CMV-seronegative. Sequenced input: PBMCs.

CDR3 bases: TGTGCCAGCAGCCACCCCCGGGGGGCCGACAACGTCCTGACTTTC. Its protein product is CASSHPRGADNVLTF. The V gene is TRBV6-6, the J gene TRBJ2-6; a possible D gene is TRBD2 (7 bases). This CDR3 is built from 15 residues. Trimming left V 6 bases short and J 9 bases short, with 18 bases between. The V gene's germline CDR1 is MNHNY and CDR2 SVGAGI (reference sequence).